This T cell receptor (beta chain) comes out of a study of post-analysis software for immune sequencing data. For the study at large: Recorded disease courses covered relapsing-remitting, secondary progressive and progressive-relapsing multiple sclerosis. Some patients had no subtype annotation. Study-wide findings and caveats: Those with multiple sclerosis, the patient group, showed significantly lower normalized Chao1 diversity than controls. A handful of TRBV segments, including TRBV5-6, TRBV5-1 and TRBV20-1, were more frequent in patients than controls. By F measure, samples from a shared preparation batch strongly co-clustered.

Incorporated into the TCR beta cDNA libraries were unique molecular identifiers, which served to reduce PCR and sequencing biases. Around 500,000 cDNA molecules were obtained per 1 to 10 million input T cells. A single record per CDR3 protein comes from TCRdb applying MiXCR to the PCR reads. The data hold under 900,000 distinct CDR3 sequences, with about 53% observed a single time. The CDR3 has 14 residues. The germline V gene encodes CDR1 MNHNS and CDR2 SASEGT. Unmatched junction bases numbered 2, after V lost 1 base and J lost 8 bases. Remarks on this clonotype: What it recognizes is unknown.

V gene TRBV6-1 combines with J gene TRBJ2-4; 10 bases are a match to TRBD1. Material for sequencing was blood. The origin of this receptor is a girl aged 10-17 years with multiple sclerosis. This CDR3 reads CASSEGQGAHIQYF. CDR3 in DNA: TGTGCCAGCAGTGAAGGACAGGGGGCGCACATTCAGTACTTC.